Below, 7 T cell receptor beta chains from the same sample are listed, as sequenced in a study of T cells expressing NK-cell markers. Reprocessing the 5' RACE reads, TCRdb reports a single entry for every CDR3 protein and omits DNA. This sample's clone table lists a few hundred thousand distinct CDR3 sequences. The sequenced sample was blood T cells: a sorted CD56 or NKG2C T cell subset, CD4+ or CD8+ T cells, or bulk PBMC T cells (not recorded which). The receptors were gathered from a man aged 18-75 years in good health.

CDR3 loop: CASNSGGTNNEQFF. The chain couples TRBV6-5 to TRBJ2-1; TCRdb gives TRBD2 as the D gene, but with no DNA this cannot be confirmed. The CDR3 extends over 14 amino acids. Germline assignment: CDR1 MNHEY and CDR2 SVGAGI.

This CDR3 reads CASSLTTGGRNEQFF. This chain uses TRBV6-1 with TRBJ2-1; the TCRdb D gene call, TRBD1, has no DNA to confirm it. This CDR3 has 15 residues. The V gene's germline CDR1 is MNHNS and CDR2 SASEGT.

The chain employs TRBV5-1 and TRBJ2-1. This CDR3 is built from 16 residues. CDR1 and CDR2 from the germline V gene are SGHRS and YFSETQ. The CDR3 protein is CASSLVGGGSYNEQFF.

The CDR3 is CASTLETHARGFAQYF. The chain uses TRBV5-1 and TRBJ2-3; without DNA, the TCRdb call of TRBD2 cannot be checked. CDR1 is SGHRS and CDR2 is YFSETQ in the germline V gene. CDR3 length equals 16 residues.

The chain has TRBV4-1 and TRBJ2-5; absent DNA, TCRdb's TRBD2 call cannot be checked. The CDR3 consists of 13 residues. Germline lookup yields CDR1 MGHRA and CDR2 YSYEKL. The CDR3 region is CASSRGLRETQYF.

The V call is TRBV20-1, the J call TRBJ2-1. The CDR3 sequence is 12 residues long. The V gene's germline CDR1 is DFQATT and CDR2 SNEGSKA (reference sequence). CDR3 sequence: CSARDHDSRLFF.

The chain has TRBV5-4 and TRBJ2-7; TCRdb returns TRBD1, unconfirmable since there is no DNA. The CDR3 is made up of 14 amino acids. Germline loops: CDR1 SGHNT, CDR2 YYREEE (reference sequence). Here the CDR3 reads CASSGWGKPYEQYF.